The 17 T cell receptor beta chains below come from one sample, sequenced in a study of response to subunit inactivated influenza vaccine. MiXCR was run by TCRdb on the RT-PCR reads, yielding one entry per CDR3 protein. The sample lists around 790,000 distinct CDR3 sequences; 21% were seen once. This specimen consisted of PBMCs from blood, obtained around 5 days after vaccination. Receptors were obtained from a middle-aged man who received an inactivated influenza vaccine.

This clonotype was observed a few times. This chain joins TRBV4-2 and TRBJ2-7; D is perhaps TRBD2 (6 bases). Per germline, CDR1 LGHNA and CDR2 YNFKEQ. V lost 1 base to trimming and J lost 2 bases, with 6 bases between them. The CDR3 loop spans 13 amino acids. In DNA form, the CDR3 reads TGTGCCAGCAGCCAAGGGACTACCTACGAGCAGTACTTC. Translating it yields CASSQGTTYEQYF.

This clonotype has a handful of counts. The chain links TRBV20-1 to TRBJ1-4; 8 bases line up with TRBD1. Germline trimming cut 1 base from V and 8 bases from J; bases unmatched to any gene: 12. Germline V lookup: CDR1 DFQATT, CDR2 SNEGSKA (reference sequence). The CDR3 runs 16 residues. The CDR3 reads CSARGQGLVWDEKLFF. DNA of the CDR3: TGCAGTGCTAGAGGACAGGGGTTGGTTTGGGACGAAAAACTGTTTTTT.

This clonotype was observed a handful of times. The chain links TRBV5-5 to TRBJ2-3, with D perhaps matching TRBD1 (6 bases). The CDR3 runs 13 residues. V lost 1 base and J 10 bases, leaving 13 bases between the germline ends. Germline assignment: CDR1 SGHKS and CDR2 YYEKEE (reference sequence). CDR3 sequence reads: CASSLYRTEAQYF. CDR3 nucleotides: TGTGCCAGCAGCTTGTATAGGACAGAGGCGCAGTATTTT.

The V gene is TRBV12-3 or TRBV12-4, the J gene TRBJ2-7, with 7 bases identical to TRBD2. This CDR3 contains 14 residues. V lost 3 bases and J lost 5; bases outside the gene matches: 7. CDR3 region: CASSFSGAGDEQYF. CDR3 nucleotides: TGTGCCAGCAGTTTCAGTGGCGCGGGGGACGAGCAGTACTTC.

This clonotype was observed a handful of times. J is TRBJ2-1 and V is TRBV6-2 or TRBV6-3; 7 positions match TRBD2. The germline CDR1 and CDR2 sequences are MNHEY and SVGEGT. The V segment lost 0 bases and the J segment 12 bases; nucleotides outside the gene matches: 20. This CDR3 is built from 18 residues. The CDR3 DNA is TGTGCCAGCAGTTACTCGACTGGGTATTTGCGGGAGAATTTTGTGCAGTTCTTC. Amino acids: CASSYSTGYLRENFVQFF.

The CDR3 bases are TGTGCCAGTAGCGCTTCGGACAGGCGACGGGGTGGCTCCTACGAGCAGTACTTC. Amino acid sequence: CASSASDRRRGGSYEQYF. The chain is built from TRBV3-1 and TRBJ2-7, with 7 bases aligning to TRBD1. The CDR3 covers 18 residues. Per germline, CDR1 LGHDT and CDR2 YNNKEL (reference sequence). V was clipped by 9 bases and J by 0 bases; unmatched bases: 20.

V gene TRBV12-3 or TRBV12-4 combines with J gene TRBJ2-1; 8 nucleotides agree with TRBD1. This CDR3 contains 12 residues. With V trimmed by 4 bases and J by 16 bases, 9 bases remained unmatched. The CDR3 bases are TGTGCCAGCAGTTCAACCCCAGGGGGCCTTTTCTTC. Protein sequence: CASSSTPGGLFF.

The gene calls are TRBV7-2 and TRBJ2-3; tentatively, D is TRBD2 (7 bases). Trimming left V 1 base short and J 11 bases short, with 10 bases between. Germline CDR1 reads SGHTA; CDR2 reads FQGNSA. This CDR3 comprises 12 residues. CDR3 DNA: TGTGCCAGCAGCTTAGGAGGGGGGGGGCAGTATTTT. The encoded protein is CASSLGGGGQYF.

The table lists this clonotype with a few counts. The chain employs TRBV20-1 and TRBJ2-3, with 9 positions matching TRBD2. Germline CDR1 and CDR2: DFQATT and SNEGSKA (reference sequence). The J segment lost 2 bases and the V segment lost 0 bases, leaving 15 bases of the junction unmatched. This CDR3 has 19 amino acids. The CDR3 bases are TGCAGTGCTAGAGATCGGGTGTTGAGCGGGGGGCCTTTCACAGATACGCAGTATTTT. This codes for CSARDRVLSGGPFTDTQYF.

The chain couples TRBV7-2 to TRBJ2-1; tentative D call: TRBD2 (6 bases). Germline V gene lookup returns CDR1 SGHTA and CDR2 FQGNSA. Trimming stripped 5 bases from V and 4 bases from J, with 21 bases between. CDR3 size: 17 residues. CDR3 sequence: CASSPGERRPLYNEQFF. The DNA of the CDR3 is TGTGCCAGCAGCCCGGGAGAGCGGAGACCATTATACAATGAGCAGTTCTTC.

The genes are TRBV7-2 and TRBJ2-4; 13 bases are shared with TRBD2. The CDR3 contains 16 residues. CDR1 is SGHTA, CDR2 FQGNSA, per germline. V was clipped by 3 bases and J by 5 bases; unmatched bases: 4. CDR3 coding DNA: TGTGCCAGCAGCTTTACTAGCGGGAGGGCAGAAAACATTCAGTACTTC. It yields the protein CASSFTSGRAENIQYF.

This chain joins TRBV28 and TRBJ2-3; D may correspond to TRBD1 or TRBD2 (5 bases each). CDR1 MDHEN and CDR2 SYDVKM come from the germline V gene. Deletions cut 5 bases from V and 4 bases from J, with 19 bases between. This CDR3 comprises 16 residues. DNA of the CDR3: TGTGCCAGCAGTCCGCGTCTGGGGCGAGGGCCAGATACGCAGTATTTT. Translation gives CASSPRLGRGPDTQYF.

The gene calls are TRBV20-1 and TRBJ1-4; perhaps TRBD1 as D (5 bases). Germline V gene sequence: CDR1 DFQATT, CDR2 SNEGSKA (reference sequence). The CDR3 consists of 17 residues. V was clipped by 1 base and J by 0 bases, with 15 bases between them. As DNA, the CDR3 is TGCAGTGCTAGAGGTCAGGGATCTTCCTCAACTAATGAAAAACTGTTTTTT. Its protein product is CSARGQGSSSTNEKLFF.

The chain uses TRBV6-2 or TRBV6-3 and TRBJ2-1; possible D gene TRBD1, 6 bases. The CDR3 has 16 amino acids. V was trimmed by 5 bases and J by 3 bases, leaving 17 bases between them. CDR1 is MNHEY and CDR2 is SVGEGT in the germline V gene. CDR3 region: CASSEGVPLLYNEQFF. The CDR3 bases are TGTGCCAGCAGTGAGGGGGTACCCCTCCTCTACAATGAGCAGTTCTTC.

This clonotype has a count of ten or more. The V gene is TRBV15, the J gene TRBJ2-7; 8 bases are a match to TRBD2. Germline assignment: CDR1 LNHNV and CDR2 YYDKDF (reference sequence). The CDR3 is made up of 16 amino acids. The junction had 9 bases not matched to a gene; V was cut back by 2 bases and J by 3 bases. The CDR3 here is CATSRTPGLGDYEQYF. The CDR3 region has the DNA TGTGCCACCAGCAGAACCCCGGGACTAGGGGACTACGAGCAGTACTTC.

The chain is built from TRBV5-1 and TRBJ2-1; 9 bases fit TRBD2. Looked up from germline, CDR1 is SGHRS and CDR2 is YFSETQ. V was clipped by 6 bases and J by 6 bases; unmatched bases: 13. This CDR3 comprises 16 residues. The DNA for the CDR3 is TGCGCCAGCACGGCGGGGGGGTCGTGGGCTTCCAATGAGCAGTTCTTC. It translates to CASTAGGSWASNEQFF.

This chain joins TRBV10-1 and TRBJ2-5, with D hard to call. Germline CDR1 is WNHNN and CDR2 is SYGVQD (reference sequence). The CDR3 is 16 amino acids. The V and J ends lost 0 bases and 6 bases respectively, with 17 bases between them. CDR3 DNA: TGCGCCAGCAGTGAGTCTATCGGCGTGGGGAAGAAGACCCAGTACTTC. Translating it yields CASSESIGVGKKTQYF.